This is a list of T cell receptor beta chains from one sample in a study of CD8 T cells in ankylosing spondylitis. TCRdb redid the calling of the 5' RACE reads with MiXCR, one entry per CDR3 protein. The table records 250,000 to 300,000 distinct CDR3 sequences, around 18% of them present only once. The specimen was blood, either unsorted or a sorted T cell fraction (not recorded which). The source of these receptors is a male donor with ankylosing spondylitis or in good health (not recorded which). CDR3s include the opening cysteine and the closing phenylalanine or tryptophan. The D gene is left open where the match is weak. Size is stated for part of the rows, as once, few or many counts, or as a class when the clone is expanded.

d_call clone_size cdr3_length j_call v_call cdr3_nt cdr3_aa
TRBD1 . 13 TRBJ1-2 TRBV6-6 TGTGCCAGCAGCCAGGGGGGACGGGGTGGCTACACCTTC CASSQGGRGGYTF
TRBD2 . 17 TRBJ2-3 TRBV14 TGTGCCAGCAGCCAAAGGCCGGGAGGGGGAAGCACAGATACGCAGTATTTT CASSQRPGGGSTDTQYF
TRBD2 . 18 TRBJ2-1 TRBV5-1 TGCGCCAGCAGCTTGAGACTAGCGGGCCACCGGGGGGGTTATGAGCAGTTCTTC CASSLRLAGHRGGYEQFF
TRBD1 few 18 TRBJ2-2 TRBV4-2 TGTGCCAGCAGCCCATATTATACAGGGGAAAGTAACACCGGGGAGCTGTTTTTT CASSPYYTGESNTGELFF
. . 15 TRBJ1-4 TRBV12-3/TRBV12-4 TGTGCCAGCAGCCTTACCCCGGTCACTAATGAAAAACTGTTTTTT CASSLTPVTNEKLFF
TRBD2 few 18 TRBJ2-3 TRBV27 TGTGCCAGCAGCCAGAGAAGACTAGCTTACGGGCTAGCAGATACGCAGTATTTT CASSQRRLAYGLADTQYF
. . 13 TRBJ2-3 TRBV5-1 TGCGCCAGCAGTGTGGGCAACACAGATACGCAGTATTTT CASSVGNTDTQYF
. . 15 TRBJ2-2 TRBV28 TGTGCCAGCAGTTTAGCAGGGCAGAACGCCGGGGAGCTGTTTTTT CASSLAGQNAGELFF
TRBD1 few 14 TRBJ2-1 TRBV12-3/TRBV12-4 TGTGCCAGCTCCGGGACAGGGGTCCGCAATGAGCAGTTCTTC CASSGTGVRNEQFF
. . 12 TRBJ1-1 TRBV6-2/TRBV6-3 TGTGCCAGCAGCCGGGACTTACACGAAGCTTTCTTT CASSRDLHEAFF
TRBD2 . 15 TRBJ2-3 TRBV25-1 TGTGCCAGCAGTGAATCTCGCGGGAGGGCAGATACGCAGTATTTT CASSESRGRADTQYF
. many 15 TRBJ1-4 TRBV4-1 TGCGCCAGCAGCCAAGATGGTGACACCCTCGGAAAACTGTTTTTT CASSQDGDTLGKLFF
TRBD1 . 14 TRBJ2-1 TRBV11-2 TGTGCCAGCTTACAGGGGAGCTCCTACAATGAGCAGTTCTTC CASLQGSSYNEQFF
. few 12 TRBJ2-3 TRBV20-1 TGCAGTGCTAGCCAAGAGAGCCATACGCAGTATTTT CSASQESHTQYF
. . 12 TRBJ1-6 TRBV27 TGTGCCAGCAGGACGGGTCTGGGGCCCCTCCACTTT CASRTGLGPLHF
. few 15 TRBJ1-5 TRBV27 TGTGCCAGCAGTTTCTCTGGGTATAGCAATCAGCCCCAGCATTTT CASSFSGYSNQPQHF
TRBD2 many 17 TRBJ2-3 TRBV5-1 TGCGCCAGCAGCACCGAAAATCTAGCGGGACGCGTAGATACGCAGTATTTT CASSTENLAGRVDTQYF
TRBD1 . 15 TRBJ2-4 TRBV29-1 TGCAGCGTTGAACATACAGGGGGATCTAAAAACATTCAGTACTTC CSVEHTGGSKNIQYF
. . 14 TRBJ1-5 TRBV2 TGTGCCAGCAGTGAAGTTGGGGTTCGGCAGCCCCAGCATTTT CASSEVGVRQPQHF
. . 15 TRBJ1-3 TRBV12-3/TRBV12-4 TGTGCCAGCAGTTTAGGGGGCTGGTCTGGAAACACCATATATTTT CASSLGGWSGNTIYF
. . 13 TRBJ1-1 TRBV16 TGTGCCAGCAGCCAATCATGGGGGACTGAAGCTTTCTTT CASSQSWGTEAFF
. few 13 TRBJ2-5 TRBV7-2 TGTGCCAGCAGCTTAGATTTGGGGGAGACCCAGTACTTC CASSLDLGETQYF
TRBD1 few 14 TRBJ2-3 TRBV20-1 TGCAGTGCTAGAGATCGGACAGGGGCTTGGACGCAGTATTTT CSARDRTGAWTQYF
. . 15 TRBJ1-2 TRBV5-1 TGCGCCAGCAGCTTGGATCCGGGGGTAGGGTATGGCTACACCTTC CASSLDPGVGYGYTF
. few 14 TRBJ2-1 TRBV6-1 TGTGCCAGCATGAGGGGCTTTGGGGACATTGAGCAGTTCTTC CASMRGFGDIEQFF
TRBD2 few 15 TRBJ2-1 TRBV12-3/TRBV12-4 TGTGCCAGCAGTTTTAGCGGGGGGGCCAGGAATGAGCAGTTCTTC CASSFSGGARNEQFF
. few 12 TRBJ1-2 TRBV29-1 TGCAGCGTTGGAGGGGTAGGAGGTGGCTACACCTTC CSVGGVGGGYTF
TRBD1 many 14 TRBJ1-1 TRBV20-1 TGCAGTGCTATGGACAGGGGGCGCGGCACTGAAGCTTTCTTT CSAMDRGRGTEAFF
. many 16 TRBJ2-3 TRBV28 TGTGCCAGCGTCGGTCCCCTCCCCCTCAGCACAGATACGCAGTATTTT CASVGPLPLSTDTQYF
. . 14 TRBJ2-3 TRBV20-1 TGCAGTGCCTATCTTAAAGAACTGGCAGATACGCAGTATTTT CSAYLKELADTQYF
TRBD1 . 16 TRBJ2-1 TRBV5-4 TGTGCCAGCAGCCGGGGACAGGGAGAACGATACAATGAGCAGTTCTTC CASSRGQGERYNEQFF
. few 16 TRBJ2-2 TRBV4-1 TGCGCCAGCAGCCAAGAGGAAGGGCGGAACACCGGGGAGCTGTTTTTT CASSQEEGRNTGELFF
TRBD1 . 14 TRBJ2-1 TRBV25-1 TGTGCCAGCAGTGAATTCAGGGGGCTTAATGAGCAGTTCTTC CASSEFRGLNEQFF
. many 16 TRBJ2-3 TRBV27 TGTGCCAGCAGTTCCTGGACACGACATAGCACAGATACGCAGTATTTT CASSSWTRHSTDTQYF
TRBD2 . 19 TRBJ2-1 TRBV14 TGTGCCAGCAGCGTCAGGACTAGCGGGGGGGCCTACGCCTACAATGAGCAGTTCTTC CASSVRTSGGAYAYNEQFF
. few 13 TRBJ2-2 TRBV20-1 TGCAGTGCTAGCGGGATACACACCGGGGAGCTGTTTTTT CSASGIHTGELFF
. . 14 TRBJ2-1 TRBV28 TGTGCCAGCAGACTTACCCAGGCTCGAAATGAGCAGTTCTTC CASRLTQARNEQFF
TRBD1 once 15 TRBJ1-1 TRBV12-3/TRBV12-4 TGTGCCAGCAGTTTTCGACAGGGGGCCACCACTGAAGCTTTCTTT CASSFRQGATTEAFF
TRBD2 many 14 TRBJ2-2 TRBV28 TGTGCCAGCAGCCTGGGACTAGCGGGCCGGGAGCTGTTTTTT CASSLGLAGRELFF
. . 15 TRBJ1-3 TRBV15 TGTGCCACCAGCAGATCCCGTGACTCTGGAAACACCATATATTTT CATSRSRDSGNTIYF
TRBD1 . 14 TRBJ1-2 TRBV5-1 TGCGCCAGCAGCTTGGATTGGGGACAGTCTGGCTACACCTTC CASSLDWGQSGYTF
. . 14 TRBJ2-1 TRBV3-1 TGTGCCAGCAGCCGGGAAAGAGGATTCTCTGAGCAGTTCTTC CASSRERGFSEQFF
. few 14 TRBJ1-1 TRBV5-1 TGCGCCAGCAGCTTGAGGGGGGTGAACACTGAAGCTTTCTTT CASSLRGVNTEAFF
TRBD2 few 15 TRBJ2-1 TRBV12-3/TRBV12-4 TGTGCCAGCAGCCGGACTAGCTTCTCCTACAATGAGCAGTTCTTC CASSRTSFSYNEQFF
. many 14 TRBJ2-2 TRBV20-1 TGCAGTGCTTCGTCCCTTCCTCTGACCGGGGAGCTGTTTTTT CSASSLPLTGELFF
. . 13 TRBJ2-1 TRBV7-8 TGTGCCAGCAGCTTAAGGGGGGAGAATGAGCAGTTCTTC CASSLRGENEQFF
. . 16 TRBJ1-3 TRBV12-3/TRBV12-4 TGTGCCAGCAGTTATGGACAGCCGAGCTCTGGAAACACCATATATTTT CASSYGQPSSGNTIYF
. few 11 TRBJ1-1 TRBV14 TGTGCCAGCAGCCACGGGGGAGGCTTCTTCTTT CASSHGGGFFF
. few 16 TRBJ2-3 TRBV12-3/TRBV12-4 TGTGCCAGCAGACAGGGGTCGGGACGGAGCGGGGATACGCAGTATTTT CASRQGSGRSGDTQYF
. few 19 TRBJ2-2 TRBV7-7 TGTGCCAGCAGCTTAAAACCCCAACAGGGAATGGAAAACACCGGGGAGCTGTTTTTT CASSLKPQQGMENTGELFF
. many 13 TRBJ1-2 TRBV3-1 TGTGCCAGCAGTTTAAATGAGAAGGTCGGCTACACCTTC CASSLNEKVGYTF
TRBD1 few 14 TRBJ1-4 TRBV27 TGTGCCAGCAGTCCCGCGCGCAGGGGGGAAAAACTGTTTTTT CASSPARRGEKLFF
. . 12 TRBJ2-3 TRBV12-3/TRBV12-4 TGTGCCAGCAGCCCCCTAGCCCCCCTCCGGTATTTT CASSPLAPLRYF